The 21 T cell receptor beta chains below were found in one sample sequenced in a study of blood T cell repertoires in COVID-19. Assay: immunoSEQ multiplex PCR; the TCRdb copy retains only in-frame clones and omits some. The repertoire has 250,000 to 350,000 clones, around 87% of them found once; the top ten carry roughly 5%. Source material: PBMCs or T cells enriched from blood (not recorded which). Every receptor here comes from a woman under 40 who had recovered from COVID-19.

The gene calls are TRBV2 and TRBJ2-1; tentatively, D is TRBD2 (5 bases). The length of the CDR3 is 13 residues. Trimming removed 7 bases from V and 6 bases from J, with 13 bases in between. Per the germline V gene, CDR1 is SNHLY and CDR2 is FYNNEI. In DNA, the CDR3 is TGTGCCAGCAAGGCTTCAGCGGTCAATGAGCAGTTCTTC. Translated: CASKASAVNEQFF.

This clone was seen only once. The chain couples TRBV7-2 to TRBJ2-7, with 7 bases lining up with TRBD2. Germline V gene sequence: CDR1 SGHTA, CDR2 FQGNSA. The CDR3 length is 14 residues. J gave up 6 bases and V 4 bases, and 9 bases lay outside the gene matches. The CDR3 region is CASSSAGLVAEQYF. In DNA form, the CDR3 reads TGTGCCAGCAGCTCCGCCGGACTAGTAGCCGAGCAGTACTTC.

This chain joins TRBV6-5 and TRBJ1-6; no definite D call. The CDR3 is 14 residues long. Germline V gene sequence: CDR1 MNHEY, CDR2 SVGAGI. Trimming removed 2 bases at V and 10 bases at J, with 12 bases between. This CDR3 is CASSYGAVYSPLHF. CDR3 sequence (DNA): TGTGCCAGCAGTTACGGTGCAGTTTACTCACCCCTCCACTTT.

V gene TRBV6-1 combines with J gene TRBJ1-4, with D unresolved. CDR1 and CDR2 (germline): MNHNS, SASEGT. V shed 4 bases and J shed 0 bases, with 3 bases lying between them. The CDR3 contains 13 residues. CDR3 amino acids: CASSGATNEKLFF. The CDR3, as DNA: TGTGCCAGCAGTGGAGCAACTAATGAAAAACTGTTTTTT.

The chain is built from TRBV10-3 and TRBJ2-6; a possible D gene is TRBD1 (6 bases). Looked up from germline, CDR1 is ENHRY and CDR2 is SYGVKD. V lost 4 bases, J lost 2 bases, and 12 bases lay in between. The CDR3 is made up of 16 amino acids. This CDR3 reads CAISAQQGTGANVLTF. In DNA, the CDR3 is TGTGCCATCAGTGCACAACAGGGAACTGGGGCCAACGTCCTGACTTTC.

The chain links TRBV7-8 to TRBJ2-5, with 8 bases that match TRBD1. The CDR3 length is 15 residues. From germline, CDR1 is SGHVS and CDR2 FQNEAQ. After removal of 2 bases from V and 4 bases from J, the junction contained 6 bases not matched to a gene. CDR3 amino acids: CASSLRQGAGETQYF. The CDR3 DNA sequence: TGTGCCAGCAGCTTAAGGCAGGGGGCCGGAGAGACCCAGTACTTC.

V usage is TRBV10-1 and J usage is TRBJ2-5, with D possibly TRBD1 on 5 matching bases. Germline values: CDR1 WNHNN, CDR2 SYGVQD (reference sequence). The CDR3 extends over 14 amino acids. With 0 bases removed from V and 4 bases from J, the gap between germline ends came to 9 bases. The CDR3: CASSESWQGETQYF. CDR3 sequence (DNA): TGCGCCAGCAGTGAGTCGTGGCAGGGAGAGACCCAGTACTTC.

The genes are TRBV5-1 and TRBJ1-2, with D perhaps TRBD1 (5 bases). CDR3 length: 14 residues. CDR1 SGHRS and CDR2 YFSETQ come from the germline V gene. V was clipped by 4 bases and J by 5 bases, with 15 bases between them. CDR3 in amino acids: CASSPGGGEYGYTF. The CDR3 nucleotides read TGCGCCAGCAGCCCCGGGGGAGGAGAATATGGCTACACCTTC.

The chain joins TRBV19 to TRBJ1-2, with D unclear. Trimming cost V 0 bases and J 8 bases, with 16 bases left between them. The CDR3 is made up of 15 amino acids. Looked up from germline, CDR1 is LNHDA and CDR2 is SQIVND (reference sequence). For the CDR3, the DNA is TGTGCCAGTAGTATAGATAATGAACAGTCGAAAGGCTACACCTTC. This gives the protein CASSIDNEQSKGYTF.

The rearrangement uses TRBV4-1 and TRBJ2-1; D is possibly TRBD2 (6 bases). With 3 bases removed from V and 8 bases from J, the gap between germline ends came to 11 bases. CDR1 is MGHRA and CDR2 is YSYEKL in the germline V gene. This CDR3 is built from 13 residues. The CDR3 spells CASSHSGGYEQFF. In DNA, the CDR3 is TGCGCCAGCAGCCACTCTGGAGGGTATGAGCAGTTCTTC.

The V gene is TRBV25-1, the J gene TRBJ2-2; TRBD2 might be the D (6 bases). Trimming removed 0 bases from V and 5 bases from J, with 16 bases in between. CDR1 MGHDK and CDR2 SYGVNS come from the germline V gene. This CDR3 spans 17 amino acids. In nucleotides, the CDR3 is TGTGCCAGCAGTGAATATGAGGGAGGAGGTGTAACCGGGGAGCTGTTTTTT. Amino acid sequence: CASSEYEGGGVTGELFF.

This rearrangement joins TRBV7-2 to TRBJ1-5; 7 bases map to TRBD1. J was trimmed by 4 bases and V by 1 base; bases with no gene match: 4. Germline CDR1 and CDR2: SGHTA and FQGNSA. This CDR3 region has 15 residues. The CDR3 DNA is TGTGCCAGCAGCTTAGGTGGCAGGGGGAATCAGCCCCAGCATTTT. Residues: CASSLGGRGNQPQHF. Based on the CDR3 plus reference TRBV7-2 and TRBJ1-5, the full variable domain is GAGVSQSPSNKVTEKGKDVELRCDPISGHTALYWYRQSLGQGLEFLIYFQGNSAPDKSGLPSDRFSAERTGGSVSTLTIQRTQQEDSAVYLCASSLGGRGNQPQHFGDGTRLSIL.

The chain has TRBV10-2 and TRBJ2-2; D is undetermined. Germline loops: CDR1 WSHSY, CDR2 SAAADI. The V end lost 4 bases, the J end lost 6 bases, and 15 bases lay between the germline ends. CDR3 length: 15 amino acids. The CDR3 is CASSVLGPRPGELFF. The DNA for the CDR3 is TGCGCCAGCAGTGTCTTGGGCCCAAGGCCCGGGGAGCTGTTTTTT.

The V gene is TRBV11-2, the J gene TRBJ1-2, with TRBD1 identical over 8 bases. This CDR3 comprises 15 residues. Germline V lookup: CDR1 SGHAT, CDR2 FQNNGV. V lost 1 base and J lost 5; bases outside the gene matches: 6. The CDR3 nucleotides are TGTGCCAGCAGCTTAGTCGGGACAGGTCTTTATGGCTACACCTTC. Its translation: CASSLVGTGLYGYTF.

The chain employs TRBV4-1 and TRBJ2-1; tentative D call: TRBD2 (5 bases). V lost 0 bases and J 6 bases, leaving 21 bases between the germline ends. Germline loops: CDR1 MGHRA, CDR2 YSYEKL. The CDR3 totals 18 residues. The CDR3 here is CASSQDSKVWIRGNEQFF. The CDR3 DNA reads TGCGCCAGCAGCCAAGATAGTAAGGTGTGGATACGGGGCAATGAGCAGTTCTTC.

This sequence joins TRBV5-1 and TRBJ2-7, with 11 nucleotides matching TRBD2. The V gene's germline CDR1 is SGHRS and CDR2 YFSETQ. The CDR3 length is 15 residues. Trimming at V came to 3 bases and at J to 3 bases, leaving 5 bases not matched to a gene. The CDR3 loop reads CASSSSSGGLYEQYF. The DNA for the CDR3 is TGCGCCAGCAGCTCGTCTAGCGGGGGGCTCTACGAGCAGTACTTC.

This clone appeared a single time. V is TRBV28 and J is TRBJ1-5; TRBD1 agrees at 7 bases. The CDR3 extends over 14 amino acids. The germline CDR1 and CDR2 sequences are MDHEN and SYDVKM. The V gene end was trimmed by 6 bases and the J gene end by 4 bases; junction bases not matched to a gene: 6. The CDR3 region has the DNA TGTGCCAGCAGAAGTGGGACAGTTAATCAGCCCCAGCATTTT. The encoded protein is CASRSGTVNQPQHF.

This clone has a count of ten or more. The chain employs TRBV5-1 and TRBJ1-1; 7 bases match TRBD1. After removal of 0 bases from V and 6 bases from J, the junction contained 5 bases not matched to a gene. The CDR3 sequence is 14 residues long. CDR1 is SGHRS, CDR2 YFSETQ, per germline. The CDR3: CASSLEGAAAEAFF. Written as DNA, the CDR3 is TGCGCCAGCAGCTTGGAGGGGGCTGCCGCTGAAGCTTTCTTT.

The chain carries TRBV19 and TRBJ1-5; 9 bases are shared with TRBD1. Germline trimming cut 3 bases from V and 5 bases from J; bases unmatched to any gene: 11. The CDR3 has 17 amino acids. CDR1 LNHDA and CDR2 SQIVND come from the germline V gene (reference sequence). Here the CDR3 DNA reads TGTGCCAGTAGTATCCGACACGGGACAGGGAATGATCAGCCCCAGCATTTT. Protein sequence: CASSIRHGTGNDQPQHF.

This chain joins TRBV7-8 and TRBJ1-6, with 11 bases identical to TRBD1. The V segment lost 4 bases and the J segment 6 bases; nucleotides outside the gene matches: 8. CDR3 length: 17 amino acids. Germline-derived CDR1 and CDR2 are SGHVS and FQNEAQ. Here the CDR3 DNA reads TGTGCCAGCAGCTCTACTTCCGGGACAGGGGGTAATTCACCCCTCCACTTT. It encodes CASSSTSGTGGNSPLHF.

The chain uses TRBV5-1 and TRBJ2-7; 10 positions agree with TRBD1. Germline CDR1 is SGHRS and CDR2 is YFSETQ. V lost 1 base, J lost 0 bases, and 4 bases stayed unmatched. The CDR3 runs 16 residues. In nucleotides, the CDR3 is TGCGCCAGCAGCTTGACGGGACAGGGGATCTCCTACGAGCAGTACTTC. Protein: CASSLTGQGISYEQYF.